One and the same sample provided the 9 T cell receptor beta chains below, sequenced in a study of blood T cell repertoires in COVID-19. Assay: immunoSEQ multiplex PCR; the TCRdb copy retains only in-frame clones and omits some. The sample has roughly 190,000 clones, 70% to 90% seen once. Sequenced material: peripheral blood. The receptors were gathered from a woman aged 70-85 years with active or convalescent COVID-19.

The genes are TRBV5-1 and TRBJ2-7; possible D gene TRBD2, 5 bases. Trimming left V 0 bases short and J 2 bases short, with 9 bases between. From germline, CDR1 is SGHRS and CDR2 YFSETQ. The CDR3 consists of 14 residues. The CDR3 nucleotides read TGCGCCAGCAGCTTGGCGGGGTCTCCCTACGAGCAGTACTTC. Translated: CASSLAGSPYEQYF. The whole variable domain, filled in from reference TRBV5-1 and TRBJ2-7, reads KAGVTQTPRYLIKTRGQQVTLSCSPISGHRSVSWYQQTPGQGLQFLFEYFSETQRNKGNFPGRFSGRQFSNSRSEMNVSTLELGDSALYLCASSLAGSPYEQYFGPGTRLTVT.

The CDR3 nucleotides are TGCGCCAGCAGCTTGGCTCACAGTCCAAAGACCCAGTACTTC. Amino acid sequence: CASSLAHSPKTQYF. The V gene is TRBV5-1, the J gene TRBJ2-5; D remains unclear. Trimming removed 0 bases from V and 6 bases from J, with 12 bases in between. The CDR3 spans 14 residues. CDR1 and CDR2 (germline): SGHRS, YFSETQ.

The chain is built from TRBV11-3 and TRBJ2-2; perhaps TRBD1 as D (5 bases). The CDR3 is made up of 16 amino acids. Germline V gives CDR1 SGHNT, CDR2 YENEEA. Trimming took 5 bases from V and 3 from J, leaving 16 bases between them. CDR3 in amino acids: CASSRITGADTGELFF. The DNA of the CDR3 is TGTGCCAGCAGCCGAATTACAGGCGCGGACACCGGGGAGCTGTTTTTT.

This chain uses TRBV4-1 with TRBJ1-2; D gene unclear. Germline CDR1 and CDR2: MGHRA and YSYEKL. This CDR3 has 14 amino acids. V dropped 2 bases and J dropped 5 bases, with 12 bases sitting between them. The CDR3 nucleotides read TGCGCCAGCAGCCAAAGGGAGGGAACATATGGCTACACCTTC. Amino acids: CASSQREGTYGYTF.

CDR3 nucleotides: TGTGCCAGCAGCTTATTTCAGCGGCCGGGGTGGAATGAGCAGTTCTTC. Translation gives CASSLFQRPGWNEQFF. This rearrangement joins TRBV7-9 to TRBJ2-1; the D gene is possibly TRBD2 (5 bases). The V gene lost 2 bases and the J gene lost 7 bases, with 18 bases spanning the gap. The germline V gene encodes CDR1 SEHNR and CDR2 FQNEAQ (reference sequence). CDR3 size: 16 residues.

The rearrangement uses TRBV10-3 and TRBJ1-2; D is possibly TRBD1 (6 bases). This CDR3 region has 14 residues. The V gene lost 3 bases and the J gene lost 3 bases, with 11 bases spanning the gap. CDR1 ENHRY and CDR2 SYGVKD come from the germline V gene. The CDR3 region has the DNA TGTGCCATCAGTGAAGGGGCAGGGGACTATGGCTACACCTTC. Its protein is CAISEGAGDYGYTF.

This clone was detected a few times. V is TRBV5-6 and J is TRBJ2-1; TRBD1 matches at 9 bases. Germline V gene sequence: CDR1 SGHDT, CDR2 YYEEEE. The CDR3 loop spans 16 amino acids. With V trimmed by 4 bases and J by 1 base, 6 bases remained unmatched. This chain's CDR3 is CASSQSTGGSYNEQFF. The CDR3 nucleotides are TGTGCCAGCAGCCAATCGACAGGGGGTTCCTACAATGAGCAGTTCTTC.

The chain uses TRBV19 and TRBJ2-5; 15 bases match TRBD2. Germline V gene sequence: CDR1 LNHDA, CDR2 SQIVND (reference sequence). CDR3 length: 17 residues. J lost 5 bases, V lost 6 bases, and 10 bases had no gene match. This CDR3 reads CASSPGLAGGGRETQYF. The CDR3 DNA reads TGTGCCAGTAGCCCTGGACTAGCGGGAGGGGGTCGGGAGACCCAGTACTTC.

The genes are TRBV5-4 and TRBJ2-7, with TRBD1 matching over 9 bases. This CDR3 spans 16 amino acids. In germline, CDR1 is SGHNT, CDR2 YYREEE (reference sequence). Losses at the gene ends were 0 bases for V and 4 bases for J; bases not matched to a gene: 8. The CDR3 nucleotides are TGTGCCAGCAGCTTGGACAAGACAGGGGGAGGGTACGAGCAGTACTTC. Protein: CASSLDKTGGGYEQYF.